This T cell receptor (beta chain) was identified during a study of cytomegalovirus exposure and HLA in healthy donors. General observations from the study: Common viral pathogens (according to a later analysis) appeared linked to several of the most significant clusters. Compared with the roughly 670-donor mean, an Asian-associated ancestry cluster reportedly had fewer N-insertions, according to a later analysis.

Trimming took off 3 bases at V and 2 bases at J, with 12 bases between the two ends. Germline CDR1 reads LNHDA; CDR2 reads SQIVND (reference sequence). The CDR3 spans 15 residues. With respect to this clone: What it binds is unknown.

PCR used 60 Vbeta primers and 13 Jbeta primers. Assay: immunoSEQ multiplex PCR; the TCRdb copy retains only in-frame clones and omits some. The profile shows approximately 160,000 clones, around 80% of them singletons. The gene calls are TRBV19 and TRBJ2-3; the D gene is possibly TRBD2 (5 bases). Sequences were obtained from PBMCs. This clonotype originated in a woman in her 50s in good health and CMV-seropositive. Here the CDR3 DNA reads TGTGCCAGTAGTATTGAGGGAGTGGTCACAGATACGCAGTATTTT. Protein sequence: CASSIEGVVTDTQYF.